A single sample is the source of the 12 T cell receptor beta chains below, sequenced in a study of blood T cell repertoires in COVID-19. Assay used: immunoSEQ multiplex PCR; TCRdb lists only in-frame clones, some missing. The table shows about 140,000 clones, with approximately 80% occurring only once. Sequenced: peripheral blood. The receptors come from a woman older than 75 with active or convalescent COVID-19.

This clone was observed a few times. This chain uses TRBV5-4 with TRBJ2-2; 8 bases map to TRBD2. This CDR3 contains 16 residues. CDR1 SGHNT and CDR2 YYREEE come from the germline V gene (reference sequence). V lost 5 bases, J lost 5 bases, and 11 bases stayed unmatched. The CDR3 is CASRNAGLVTTGELFF. The DNA of the CDR3 is TGTGCCAGCAGAAATGCGGGACTAGTTACGACCGGGGAGCTGTTTTTT.

CDR3 nucleotide sequence: TGTGCCAGCAGCCGGGCTAGCGGACACTCCTACGAGCAGTACTTC. This codes for CASSRASGHSYEQYF. The gene calls are TRBV14 and TRBJ2-7, with 7 bases lining up with TRBD2. Germline V lookup: CDR1 SGHDN, CDR2 FVKESK. V shed 4 bases, J shed 0 bases, and the junction held 6 bases outside the gene matches. CDR3 length equals 15 residues.

This chain joins TRBV30 and TRBJ2-7; no definite D call. Germline CDR1 is GTSNPN and CDR2 is SVGIG (reference sequence). The CDR3 consists of 15 residues. Deletions cut 1 base from V and 0 bases from J, with 13 bases between. This CDR3 is CAWSGGALSSYEQYF. CDR3 sequence (DNA): TGTGCCTGGAGTGGCGGCGCGCTGAGCTCCTACGAGCAGTACTTC.

The rearrangement joins TRBV7-3 to TRBJ2-5; tentatively, D is TRBD1 (6 bases). Trimming removed 5 bases from V and 5 bases from J, with 12 bases in between. Germline CDR1 reads SGHTA; CDR2 reads FQGTGA. This CDR3 has 13 amino acids. The chain's CDR3 is CASSRDRMETQYF. The CDR3 DNA reads as TGTGCCAGCAGCAGAGACAGGATGGAGACCCAGTACTTC.

The chain is built from TRBV6-5 and TRBJ1-6; 7 nucleotides match TRBD1. CDR3 length: 14 amino acids. V dropped 8 bases and J dropped 7; count of bases not matched to a gene: 8. Germline V gene lookup returns CDR1 MNHEY and CDR2 SVGAGI. The DNA of the CDR3 is TGTGCCAGCGTATATGGACAGGAAAATTCACCCCTCCACTTT. This codes for CASVYGQENSPLHF.

This chain connects TRBV28 to TRBJ1-2; the match to TRBD1 covers 8 bases. The CDR3 runs 13 residues. The V gene end was trimmed by 8 bases and the J gene end by 8 bases; junction bases not matched to a gene: 10. The germline V gene encodes CDR1 MDHEN and CDR2 SYDVKM. The DNA for the CDR3 is TGTGCCAGCTACGAAAACAGGGGGTTAGGCTACACCTTC. It is translated as CASYENRGLGYTF.

The V and J genes are TRBV30 and TRBJ2-5; tentative D call: TRBD1 (6 bases). Germline V gene data show CDR1 as GTSNPN and CDR2 as SVGIG (reference sequence). The germline V and J ends were trimmed by 2 bases and 3 bases, with 13 bases remaining between them. CDR3 length equals 14 residues. CDR3 region: CAWSSGGQKETQYF. The CDR3 nucleotides are TGTGCCTGGAGTAGTGGAGGACAGAAAGAGACCCAGTACTTC.

The chain recombines TRBV18 with TRBJ2-3, with TRBD2 matching 8 bases. This CDR3 is 16 amino acids long. The V gene's germline CDR1 is KGHSH and CDR2 LQKENI. Trimming at V came to 1 base and at J to 2 bases, leaving 5 bases not matched to a gene. This chain's CDR3 is CASSPLAGGNTDTQYF. For the CDR3, the DNA is TGTGCCAGCTCACCACTGGCGGGGGGCAACACAGATACGCAGTATTTT. The full variable domain, rest sourced from reference TRBV18 and TRBJ2-3, is NAGVMQNPRHLVRRRGQEARLRCSPMKGHSHVYWYRQLPEEGLKFMVYLQKENIIDESGMPKERFSAEFPKEGPSILRIQQVVRGDSAAYFCASSPLAGGNTDTQYFGPGTRLTVL.

V and J are TRBV5-1 and TRBJ1-1; TRBD1 is a possible D gene (6 bases). The CDR3 is 14 amino acids. The germline V gene has CDR1 SGHRS and CDR2 YFSETQ. V lost 4 bases and J 7 bases, leaving 17 bases between the germline ends. The CDR3 DNA reads as TGCGCCAGCAGCATACAGGGCCCCTCTAGTGAAGCTTTCTTT. It encodes CASSIQGPSSEAFF.

CDR3 residues: CSARATGATNEKLFF. CDR3 coding DNA: TGCAGCGCCAGAGCGACAGGGGCAACTAATGAAAAACTGTTTTTT. The chain uses TRBV29-1 and TRBJ1-4; TRBD1 matches 8 bases. The CDR3 extends over 15 amino acids. Germline V gene lookup returns CDR1 SQVTM and CDR2 ANQGSEA. J gave up 0 bases and V 7 bases, and 7 bases lay outside the gene matches.

The chain is built from TRBV6-2 or TRBV6-3 and TRBJ2-3; 14 bases align to TRBD2. The ends lost 6 bases at V and 1 base at J; junction bases unmatched: 9. The length of the CDR3 is 18 residues. CDR1 is MNHEY and CDR2 is SVGEGT in the germline V gene. The CDR3 reads CASSRGLAGVGGTDTQYF. The CDR3 DNA sequence: TGTGCCAGCAGCCGGGGACTAGCGGGGGTCGGAGGCACAGATACGCAGTATTTT.

The chain carries TRBV19 and TRBJ1-1; no clear D gene. V lost 6 bases, J lost 3 bases, and 14 bases lay in between. The CDR3 is 14 residues long. Germline CDR1 and CDR2: LNHDA and SQIVND (reference sequence). CDR3 protein: CASREGYVDTEAFF. CDR3 sequence (DNA): TGTGCCAGTAGGGAGGGATACGTAGACACTGAAGCTTTCTTT.